The source of this T cell receptor (beta chain) is a study of post-analysis software for immune sequencing data. Study outcomes and limitations: Same-batch preparations were strongly co-clustered by F measure. Included in a set of roughly five TRBV segments more frequent in patients than controls were TRBV5-6, TRBV5-1 and TRBV20-1. Comparison with controls showed significantly lower normalized Chao1 diversity in multiple sclerosis patients.

Deletions cut 5 bases from V and 2 bases from J, with 8 bases between. Germline assignment: CDR1 DFQATT and CDR2 SNEGSKA (reference sequence). CDR3 length equals 12 residues. Unique molecular identifiers were built into the TCR beta cDNA libraries. There were roughly 0.9 to 10 million T cells, and 400,000 to 650,000 cDNA molecules came from them. A single record per CDR3 protein comes from TCRdb applying MiXCR to the PCR reads. The data contain some 370,000 distinct CDR3 sequences, about a third of them seen just once; the ten biggest clones take up around 15%. As concerns this clonotype: What it recognizes is unknown.

The source of this sequence is a girl between 10 and 17 years old with multiple sclerosis. Sequencing was carried out using blood. The rearrangement uses TRBV20-1 and TRBJ2-3, with D unclear. The CDR3: CSALTLTDTQYF. In nucleotides, the CDR3 is TGCAGTGCTTTGACGCTCACAGATACGCAGTATTTT.